The TCR beta chain described here comes from a study of beta chain features in type 1 diabetes. Study outcomes and limitations: Within the patient group, naive, central memory and Treg TCRB repertoires appeared more similar to each other than within healthy donors. A moderate, significant TCRB CDR3 shortening appeared in type 1 diabetes across four CD4+ subsets. Reduced insertions and increased deletions marked VDJ junctions in type 1 diabetes patients.

As regards this clone: Its antigen is undetermined.

Donors underwent one heparinised blood draw, around 100 mL on average. Populations obtained by sorting all exceeded 95% purity. The ends lost 6 bases at V and 5 bases at J; junction bases unmatched: 2. The CDR3 runs 15 residues. Germline CDR1 and CDR2: SNHLY and FYNNEI. The investigators reverse transcribed all of the isolated RNA, so they sequenced expressed TCRB transcripts. The assay was immunoSEQ multiplex PCR, and TCRdb's table has in-frame clones only and misses some. The top ten clones hold around 0.0099% of a sample with 300,000 to 450,000 clones, around an eighth of them seen once. This sequence originates from a woman younger than 30 with type 1 diabetes. The chain combines TRBV2 with TRBJ2-3; 16 bases are shared with TRBD2. The sequenced sample was naive CD4+ T cells from blood. The CDR3 protein is CASRGLAGGVDTQYF. The CDR3 DNA sequence: TGTGCCAGCAGGGGACTAGCGGGAGGGGTAGATACGCAGTATTTT.